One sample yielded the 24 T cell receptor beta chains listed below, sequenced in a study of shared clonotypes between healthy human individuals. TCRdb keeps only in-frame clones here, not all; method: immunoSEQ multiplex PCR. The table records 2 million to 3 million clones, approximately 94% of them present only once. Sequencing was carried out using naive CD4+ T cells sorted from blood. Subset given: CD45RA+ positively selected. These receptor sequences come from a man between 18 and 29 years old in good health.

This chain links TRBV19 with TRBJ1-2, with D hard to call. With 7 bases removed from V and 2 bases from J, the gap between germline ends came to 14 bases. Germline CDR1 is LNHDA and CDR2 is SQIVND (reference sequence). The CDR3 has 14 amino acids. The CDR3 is CASIPAGPNYGYTF. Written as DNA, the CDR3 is TGTGCCAGTATTCCCGCCGGGCCCAACTATGGCTACACCTTC.

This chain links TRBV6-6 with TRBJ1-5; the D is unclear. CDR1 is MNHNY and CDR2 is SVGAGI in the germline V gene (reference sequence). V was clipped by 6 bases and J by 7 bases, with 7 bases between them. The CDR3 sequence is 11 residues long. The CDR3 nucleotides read TGTGCCAGCAGGGAGAGACAGCCCCAGCATTTT. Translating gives CASRERQPQHF.

The CDR3 coding sequence is TGTGCCAGCAGCTTAGTAGTCGGGGGAATGGGTCTCGGGAACACTGAAGCTTTCTTT. Its translation: CASSLVVGGMGLGNTEAFF. The chain employs TRBV11-2 and TRBJ1-1; TRBD1 is a possible D gene (5 bases). Germline-derived CDR1 and CDR2 are SGHAT and FQNNGV. V was pared by 1 base and J by 1 base, with 22 bases between. The length of the CDR3 is 19 residues.

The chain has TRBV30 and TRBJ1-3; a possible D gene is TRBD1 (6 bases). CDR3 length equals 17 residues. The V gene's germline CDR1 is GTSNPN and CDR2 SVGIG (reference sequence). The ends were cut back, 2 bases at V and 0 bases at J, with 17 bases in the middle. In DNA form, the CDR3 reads TGTGCCTGGAGTCGGGCAGGGGACTGGATCTCTGGAAACACCATATATTTT. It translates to CAWSRAGDWISGNTIYF.

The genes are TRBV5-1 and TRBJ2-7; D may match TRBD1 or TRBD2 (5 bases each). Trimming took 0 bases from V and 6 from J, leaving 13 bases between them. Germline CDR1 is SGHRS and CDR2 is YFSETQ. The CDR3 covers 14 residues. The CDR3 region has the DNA TGCGCCAGCAGCTTGGACGGGACGTCCGGCGAGCAGTACTTC. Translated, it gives CASSLDGTSGEQYF.

The CDR3 protein is CASSLDRGTGELFF. CDR3 sequence (DNA): TGTGCCAGCAGTCTAGACAGGGGAACCGGGGAGCTGTTTTTT. The chain employs TRBV6-1 and TRBJ2-2, with TRBD1 matching 8 bases. In germline, CDR1 is MNHNS, CDR2 SASEGT. The CDR3 length is 14 residues. Trimming at V came to 5 bases and at J to 5 bases, leaving 4 bases not matched to a gene.

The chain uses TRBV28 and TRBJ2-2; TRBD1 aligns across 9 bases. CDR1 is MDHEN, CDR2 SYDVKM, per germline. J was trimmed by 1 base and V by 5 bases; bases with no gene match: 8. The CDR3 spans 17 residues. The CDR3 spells CASSPPPGQGNTGELFF. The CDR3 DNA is TGTGCCAGCAGTCCCCCTCCGGGACAGGGGAACACCGGGGAGCTGTTTTTT.

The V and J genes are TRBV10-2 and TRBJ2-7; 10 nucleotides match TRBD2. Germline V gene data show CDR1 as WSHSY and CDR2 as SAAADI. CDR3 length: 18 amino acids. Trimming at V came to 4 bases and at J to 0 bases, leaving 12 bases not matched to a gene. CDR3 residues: CASSVSGLAAQTSYEQYF. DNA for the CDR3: TGCGCCAGCAGTGTGTCCGGACTAGCGGCCCAGACCTCCTACGAGCAGTACTTC.

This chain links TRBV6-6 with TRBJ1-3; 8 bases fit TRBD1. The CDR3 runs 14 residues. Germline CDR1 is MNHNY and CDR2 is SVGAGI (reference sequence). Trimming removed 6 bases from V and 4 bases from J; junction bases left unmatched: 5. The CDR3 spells CASRNGQGGNTIYF. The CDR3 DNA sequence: TGTGCCAGCAGAAATGGACAGGGAGGAAACACCATATATTTT.

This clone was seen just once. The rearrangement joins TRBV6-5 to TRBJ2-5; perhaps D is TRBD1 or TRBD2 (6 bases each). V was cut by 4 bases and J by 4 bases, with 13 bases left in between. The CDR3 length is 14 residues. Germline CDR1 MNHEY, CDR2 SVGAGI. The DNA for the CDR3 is TGTGCCAGCAGTTCGGGGGCCCCCGTAGAGACCCAGTACTTC. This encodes CASSSGAPVETQYF.

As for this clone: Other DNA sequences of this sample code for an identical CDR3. CDR3 residues: CASSAQGVGSEKLFF. For the CDR3, the DNA is TGTGCCAGCAGCGCCCAGGGGGTAGGAAGTGAAAAACTGTTTTTT. The V and J genes are TRBV28 and TRBJ1-4, with 7 bases fitting TRBD1. The CDR3 is made up of 15 amino acids. Germline values: CDR1 MDHEN, CDR2 SYDVKM. Germline trimming cut 6 bases from V and 7 bases from J; bases unmatched to any gene: 11.

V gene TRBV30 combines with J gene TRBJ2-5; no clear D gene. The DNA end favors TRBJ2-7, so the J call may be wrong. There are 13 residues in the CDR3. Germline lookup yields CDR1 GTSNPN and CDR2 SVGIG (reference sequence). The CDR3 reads CAWSVQGTYEQYF. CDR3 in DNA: TGTGCCTGGAGTGTGCAAGGAACCTACGAGCAGTACTTC.

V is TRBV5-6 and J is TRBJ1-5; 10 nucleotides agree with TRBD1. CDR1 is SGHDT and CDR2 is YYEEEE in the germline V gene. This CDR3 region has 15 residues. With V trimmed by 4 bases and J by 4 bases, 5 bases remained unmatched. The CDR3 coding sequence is TGTGCCAGCAGCCGACAGGGGGCGGATAATCAGCCCCAGCATTTT. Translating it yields CASSRQGADNQPQHF.

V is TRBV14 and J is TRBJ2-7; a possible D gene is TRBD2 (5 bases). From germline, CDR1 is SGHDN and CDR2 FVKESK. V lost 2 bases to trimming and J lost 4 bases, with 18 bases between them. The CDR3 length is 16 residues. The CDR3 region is CASSQHLAIIHYEQYF. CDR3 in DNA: TGTGCCAGCAGCCAACACCTAGCTATTATACATTACGAGCAGTACTTC.

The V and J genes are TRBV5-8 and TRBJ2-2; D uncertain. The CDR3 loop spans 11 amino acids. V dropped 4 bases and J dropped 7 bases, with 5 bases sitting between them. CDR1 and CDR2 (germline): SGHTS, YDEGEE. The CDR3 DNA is TGTGCCAGCAGCCCCGTCGGGGAGCTGTTTTTT. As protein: CASSPVGELFF.

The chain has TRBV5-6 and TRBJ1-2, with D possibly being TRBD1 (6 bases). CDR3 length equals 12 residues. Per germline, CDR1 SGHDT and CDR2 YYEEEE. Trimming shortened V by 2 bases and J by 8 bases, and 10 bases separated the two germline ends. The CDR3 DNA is TGTGCCAGCAGCTTACAGGGTTTCGGCTACACCTTC. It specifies CASSLQGFGYTF.

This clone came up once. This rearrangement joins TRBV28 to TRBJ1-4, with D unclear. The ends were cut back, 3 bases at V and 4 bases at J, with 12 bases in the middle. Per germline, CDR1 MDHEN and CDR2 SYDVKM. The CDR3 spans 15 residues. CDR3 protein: CASSFGSGGNEKLFF. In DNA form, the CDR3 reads TGTGCCAGCAGTTTCGGTTCTGGCGGTAATGAAAAACTGTTTTTT.

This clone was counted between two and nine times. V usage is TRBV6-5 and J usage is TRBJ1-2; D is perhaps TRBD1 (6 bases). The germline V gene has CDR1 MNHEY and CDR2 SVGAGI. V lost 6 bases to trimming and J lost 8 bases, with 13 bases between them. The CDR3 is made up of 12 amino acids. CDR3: CASRPTGHGYTF. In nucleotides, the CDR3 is TGTGCCAGCAGACCTACAGGGCACGGCTACACCTTC.

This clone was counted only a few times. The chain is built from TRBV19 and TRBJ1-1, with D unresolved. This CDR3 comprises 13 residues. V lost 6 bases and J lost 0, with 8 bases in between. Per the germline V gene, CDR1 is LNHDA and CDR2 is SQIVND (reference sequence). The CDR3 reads CASRFLLNTEAFF. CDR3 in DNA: TGTGCCAGTAGATTTCTTTTGAACACTGAAGCTTTCTTT.

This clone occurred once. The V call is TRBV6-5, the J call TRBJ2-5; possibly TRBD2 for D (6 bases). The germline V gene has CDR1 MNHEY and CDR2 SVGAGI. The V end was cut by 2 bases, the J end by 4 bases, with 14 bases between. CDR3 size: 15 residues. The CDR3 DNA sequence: TGTGCCAGCAGTTACGGGCGGGAAGCCCCAGAGACCCAGTACTTC. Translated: CASSYGREAPETQYF.

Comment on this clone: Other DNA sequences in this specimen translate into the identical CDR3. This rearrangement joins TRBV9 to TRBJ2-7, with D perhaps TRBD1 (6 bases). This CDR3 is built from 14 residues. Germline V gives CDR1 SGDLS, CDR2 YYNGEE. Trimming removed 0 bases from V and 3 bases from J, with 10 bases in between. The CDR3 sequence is CASSVAGEGYEQYF. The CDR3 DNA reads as TGTGCCAGCAGCGTAGCAGGGGAAGGCTACGAGCAGTACTTC. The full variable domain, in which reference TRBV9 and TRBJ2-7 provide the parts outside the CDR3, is DSGVTQTPKHLITATGQRVTLRCSPRSGDLSVYWYQQSLDQGLQFLIQYYNGEERAKGNILERFSAQQFPDLHSELNLSSLELGDSALYFCASSVAGEGYEQYFGPGTRLTVT.

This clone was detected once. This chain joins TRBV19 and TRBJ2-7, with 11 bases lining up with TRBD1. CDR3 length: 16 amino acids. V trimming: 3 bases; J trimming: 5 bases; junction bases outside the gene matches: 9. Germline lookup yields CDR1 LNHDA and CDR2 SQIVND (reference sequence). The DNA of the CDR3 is TGTGCCAGTAGTATCTTACCGGGACAGGGGGTAAACGAGCAGTACTTC. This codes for CASSILPGQGVNEQYF.

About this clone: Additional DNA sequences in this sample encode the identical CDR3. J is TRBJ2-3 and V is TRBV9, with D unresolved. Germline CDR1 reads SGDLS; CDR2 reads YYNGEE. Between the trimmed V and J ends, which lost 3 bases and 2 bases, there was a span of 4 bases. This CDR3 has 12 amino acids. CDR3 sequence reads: CASSAVTDTQYF. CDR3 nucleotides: TGTGCCAGCAGCGCGGTCACAGATACGCAGTATTTT.

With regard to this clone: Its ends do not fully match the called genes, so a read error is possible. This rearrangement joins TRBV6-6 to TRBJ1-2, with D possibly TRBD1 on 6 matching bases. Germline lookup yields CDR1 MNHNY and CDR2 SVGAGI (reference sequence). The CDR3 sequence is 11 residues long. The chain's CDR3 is CASSFLRDTVF. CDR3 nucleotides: TGTGCCAGCAGTTTTCTCCGGGACACCGTCTTC.